These 24 T cell receptor beta chains were all obtained from the same sample, sequenced in a study of cytomegalovirus exposure and HLA in healthy donors. The protocol was immunoSEQ multiplex PCR, while the TCRdb copy is restricted to in-frame clones and leaves out a portion. In the table there are tens of thousands of clones, about four fifths of which are singletons. Input material: PBMCs. These receptors all stem from a young woman in good health and CMV-seropositive.

The genes are TRBV7-3 and TRBJ2-5; 9 bases map to TRBD1. CDR1 is SGHTA, CDR2 FQGTGA, per germline. CDR3 size: 15 residues. After removal of 3 bases from V and 4 bases from J, the junction contained 6 bases not matched to a gene. This CDR3 is CASSFTGTGRETQYF. CDR3 bases: TGTGCCAGCAGCTTCACCGGGACAGGGAGAGAGACCCAGTACTTC.

The V call is TRBV7-9, the J call TRBJ1-2; D call uncertain. The CDR3 extends over 14 amino acids. V was cut by 5 bases and J by 2 bases, with 12 bases left in between. The germline CDR1 and CDR2 sequences are SEHNR and FQNEAQ (reference sequence). This CDR3 is CASSLTSENYGYTF. CDR3 bases: TGTGCCAGCAGCCTTACGAGTGAGAACTATGGCTACACCTTC. The full variable domain, its missing parts supplied by reference TRBV7-9 and TRBJ1-2, is DTGVSQNPRHKITKRGQNVTFRCDPISEHNRLYWYRQTLGQGPEFLTYFQNEAQLEKSRLLSDRFSAERPKGSFSTLEIQRTEQGDSAMYLCASSLTSENYGYTFGSGTRLTVV.

In the case of this clone: Other DNA sequences of this sample code for an identical CDR3. The gene calls are TRBV28 and TRBJ1-1, with a weak D call TRBD1 (5 bases). The germline CDR1 and CDR2 sequences are MDHEN and SYDVKM. This CDR3 spans 12 amino acids. V lost 2 bases and J lost 4, with 5 bases in between. The CDR3 sequence is CASSLQGTEAFF. The CDR3 coding sequence is TGTGCCAGCAGTTTACAGGGCACTGAAGCTTTCTTT. Combining the CDR3 with reference TRBV28 and TRBJ1-1 gives the whole variable domain DVKVTQSSRYLVKRTGEKVFLECVQDMDHENMFWYRQDPGLGLRLIYFSYDVKMKEKGDIPEGYSVSREKKERFSLILESASTNQTSMYLCASSLQGTEAFFGQGTRLTVV.

J is TRBJ2-1 and V is TRBV10-1, with 8 bases lining up with TRBD2. Germline V gene sequence: CDR1 WNHNN, CDR2 SYGVQD (reference sequence). Trimming at V came to 5 bases and at J to 4 bases, leaving 4 bases not matched to a gene. The CDR3 is made up of 14 amino acids. DNA of the CDR3: TGCGCCAGCAGTACGGGAGGGGGATACAATGAGCAGTTCTTC. Its translation is CASSTGGGYNEQFF.

The gene calls are TRBV10-2 and TRBJ2-6, with D maybe TRBD2 (5 bases). Germline CDR1 and CDR2: WSHSY and SAAADI. V was clipped by 7 bases and J by 4 bases, with 11 bases between them. This CDR3 has 14 amino acids. Here the CDR3 reads CASTDSPGANVLTF. DNA of the CDR3: TGCGCCAGCACGGACTCCCCAGGGGCCAACGTCCTGACTTTC.

DNA for the CDR3: TGTGCCAGCAGTTCAGGAATGAACACTGAAGCTTTCTTT. It encodes CASSSGMNTEAFF. This chain joins TRBV7-3 and TRBJ1-1, with D unclear. CDR1 is SGHTA, CDR2 FQGTGA, per germline. V lost 6 bases and J lost 0, with 8 bases in between. The CDR3 runs 13 residues.

This clone was detected only once. The gene calls are TRBV9 and TRBJ2-5; TRBD2 aligns across 10 bases. After removal of 6 bases from V and 1 base from J, the junction contained 12 bases not matched to a gene. Germline assignment: CDR1 SGDLS and CDR2 YYNGEE. This CDR3 is 17 amino acids long. The CDR3 loop is CASTRASGGTLQETQYF. DNA for the CDR3: TGTGCCAGCACCCGGGCTAGCGGGGGAACACTCCAAGAGACCCAGTACTTC.

The table lists this clone with a count of one. The V gene is TRBV7-7, the J gene TRBJ1-1, with D tentatively TRBD1 (6 bases). The V gene's germline CDR1 is SSHAT and CDR2 FNYEAQ (reference sequence). The CDR3 covers 13 residues. V shed 2 bases and J shed 4 bases, with 8 bases lying between them. In DNA, the CDR3 is TGTGCCAGCAGCTTACAACAGGGCACTGAAGCTTTCTTT. Protein product: CASSLQQGTEAFF.

CDR3 nucleotides: TGTGCCATCAGTGAGTCCGAGGGGGCCAACACTGAAGCTTTCTTT. Its translation: CAISESEGANTEAFF. The V call is TRBV10-3, the J call TRBJ1-1; 7 bases match TRBD1. The CDR3 runs to 15 residues. From germline, CDR1 is ENHRY and CDR2 SYGVKD. J gave up 2 bases and V 0 bases, and 3 bases lay outside the gene matches.

The chain combines TRBV2 with TRBJ1-1; D call uncertain. Germline V CDR1 and CDR2: SNHLY, FYNNEI. The V gene lost 7 bases and the J gene lost 3 bases, with 15 bases spanning the gap. The CDR3 runs 14 residues. CDR3 protein: CASTDTDGDTEAFF. CDR3 DNA: TGTGCCAGCACTGACACCGACGGAGACACTGAAGCTTTCTTT.

This clone is a singleton in its sample. The chain recombines TRBV27 with TRBJ2-7; 9 nucleotides match TRBD1. Per the germline V gene, CDR1 is MNHEY and CDR2 is SMNVEV (reference sequence). This CDR3 spans 14 amino acids. V lost 6 bases to trimming and J lost 7 bases; unmatched junction nucleotides: 10. The CDR3 is CASRLQGAAREQYF. CDR3 coding DNA: TGTGCCAGCAGGCTACAGGGGGCCGCAAGAGAGCAGTACTTC.

This clone was observed a handful of times. The CDR3 nucleotides are TGTGCCAGCAGCTCCGGGATCGGGTGGAACGAGCAGTACTTC. Protein sequence: CASSSGIGWNEQYF. This chain joins TRBV5-8 and TRBJ2-7, with D perhaps matching TRBD2 (5 bases). CDR1 and CDR2 from the germline V gene are SGHTS and YDEGEE. The CDR3 extends over 14 amino acids. V lost 3 bases to trimming and J lost 5 bases, with 15 bases between them.

This rearrangement joins TRBV19 to TRBJ2-7; D possibly corresponds to TRBD1 (5 bases). CDR1 is LNHDA and CDR2 is SQIVND in the germline V gene (reference sequence). V dropped 8 bases and J dropped 1 base, with 12 bases sitting between them. The CDR3 totals 13 residues. The CDR3 reads CASERQGSYEQYF. DNA for the CDR3: TGTGCCAGTGAGAGGCAGGGATCCTACGAGCAGTACTTC. The whole variable domain, remainder taken from reference TRBV19 and TRBJ2-7, is DGGITQSPKYLFRKEGQNVTLSCEQNLNHDAMYWYRQDPGQGLRLIYYSQIVNDFQKGDIAEGYSVSREKKESFPLTVTSAQKNPTAFYLCASERQGSYEQYFGPGTRLTVT.

This sequence joins TRBV6-1 and TRBJ2-3, with a tentative D call TRBD2 (7 bases). Germline V lookup: CDR1 MNHNS, CDR2 SASEGT. Trimming removed 6 bases from V and 5 bases from J, with 15 bases in between. The CDR3 is made up of 14 amino acids. The CDR3 here is CASRDVGGEDTQYF. In DNA, the CDR3 is TGTGCCAGCAGGGACGTAGGGGGGGAAGATACGCAGTATTTT.

The chain couples TRBV9 to TRBJ1-5, with a possible D match to TRBD1 (6 bases). The CDR3 is 15 residues long. With 2 bases removed from V and 3 bases from J, the gap between germline ends came to 12 bases. The germline gives CDR1 SGDLS, CDR2 YYNGEE. In DNA, the CDR3 is TGTGCCAGCAGCGTGGGAGGGGGGTTCAATCAGCCCCAGCATTTT. Translation: CASSVGGGFNQPQHF.

This clone came up a few times. The chain joins TRBV28 to TRBJ1-6, with D uncertain. Trimming shortened V by 6 bases and J by 7 bases, and 13 bases separated the two germline ends. This CDR3 has 14 amino acids. Germline V CDR1 and CDR2: MDHEN, SYDVKM. The CDR3 loop is CASSSGISNSPLHF. The DNA for the CDR3 is TGTGCCAGCAGCTCGGGGATTTCAAATTCACCCCTCCACTTT.

This chain connects TRBV6-1 to TRBJ1-6, with unresolved D. The CDR3 sequence is 13 residues long. V gave up 8 bases and J gave up 8 bases, with 13 bases separating them. Germline V gene sequence: CDR1 MNHNS, CDR2 SASEGT. The CDR3 region has the DNA TGTGCCAGCGGAAGGGAGTTTGATTCACCCCTCCACTTT. Translated, it gives CASGREFDSPLHF.

The rearrangement links TRBV28 to TRBJ2-2; TRBD1 agrees at 10 bases. This CDR3 has 17 amino acids. Trimming cost V 4 bases and J 0 bases; bases outside gene matches: 5. Germline-derived CDR1 and CDR2 are MDHEN and SYDVKM. This chain's CDR3 is CASSYTDRGPNTGELFF. The CDR3 nucleotides read TGTGCCAGCAGTTACACCGACAGGGGGCCGAACACCGGGGAGCTGTTTTTT. The entire variable domain, with the rest obtained from reference TRBV28 and TRBJ2-2, is as follows: DVKVTQSSRYLVKRTGEKVFLECVQDMDHENMFWYRQDPGLGLRLIYFSYDVKMKEKGDIPEGYSVSREKKERFSLILESASTNQTSMYLCASSYTDRGPNTGELFFGEGSRLTVL.

This clone was counted between two and nine times. The chain has TRBV28 and TRBJ1-6; D is uncertain. The CDR3 spans 15 residues. V was pared by 4 bases and J by 9 bases, with 16 bases between. In germline, CDR1 is MDHEN, CDR2 SYDVKM. CDR3 sequence reads: CASSSIGPGGSPLHF. In nucleotides, the CDR3 is TGTGCCAGCAGTTCTATCGGGCCGGGAGGTTCACCCCTCCACTTT.

The chain carries TRBV7-2 and TRBJ2-2; D perhaps matches TRBD2 (5 bases). This CDR3 is built from 13 residues. Looked up from germline, CDR1 is SGHTA and CDR2 is FQGNSA. With 3 bases removed from V and 9 bases from J, the gap between germline ends came to 11 bases. DNA for the CDR3: TGTGCCAGCAGCTTGGTCGGGGAAAGGGAGCTGTTTTTT. Encoded protein: CASSLVGERELFF.

This chain uses TRBV5-1 with TRBJ2-1; a possible D gene is TRBD2 (6 bases). Germline CDR1 reads SGHRS; CDR2 reads YFSETQ. V was trimmed by 6 bases and J by 12 bases, leaving 19 bases between them. CDR3 length: 13 amino acids. CDR3 sequence reads: CASTTWDSEGQFF. CDR3 DNA: TGCGCCAGCACCACATGGGACTCCGAAGGGCAGTTCTTC.

This clone showed up just a few times. This chain joins TRBV29-1 and TRBJ1-2, with D perhaps matching TRBD1 (5 bases). The germline V and J ends were trimmed by 2 bases and 4 bases, with 8 bases remaining between them. The CDR3 covers 12 residues. From germline, CDR1 is SQVTM and CDR2 ANQGSEA. CDR3: CSVESGGYGYTF. The CDR3, as DNA: TGCAGCGTTGAAAGCGGGGGCTATGGCTACACCTTC.

CDR3 amino acids: CASRPKDRDGSYEQYF. The DNA for the CDR3 is TGTGCCAGCAGGCCAAAGGACAGGGATGGCTCCTACGAGCAGTACTTC. The gene calls are TRBV2 and TRBJ2-7; 8 nucleotides align to TRBD1. There are 16 residues in the CDR3. The germline V gene has CDR1 SNHLY and CDR2 FYNNEI. V was clipped by 6 bases and J by 0 bases; unmatched bases: 10. Together with reference TRBV2 and TRBJ2-7, the CDR3 gives the full variable domain: EPEVTQTPSHQVTQMGQEVILRCVPISNHLYFYWYRQILGQKVEFLVSFYNNEISEKSEIFDDQFSVERPDGSNFTLKIRSTKLEDSAMYFCASRPKDRDGSYEQYFGPGTRLTVT.

V gene TRBV7-2 combines with J gene TRBJ2-2, with a weak D call TRBD1 (6 bases). The germline CDR1 and CDR2 sequences are SGHTA and FQGNSA. With 3 bases removed from V and 0 bases from J, the gap between germline ends came to 14 bases. The CDR3 contains 17 residues. CDR3 sequence reads: CASSFDRYHANTGELFF. The DNA of the CDR3 is TGTGCCAGCAGCTTCGACAGGTATCACGCGAACACCGGGGAGCTGTTTTTT.